This T cell receptor beta chain was recorded in a study of PD-1 blockade in mismatch repair-deficient tumors. Per the germline V gene, CDR1 is SGHTA and CDR2 is FQGNSA. Trimming took 4 bases from V and 5 from J, leaving 17 bases between them. The CDR3 is 15 residues long. Produced via immunoSEQ multiplex PCR; TCRdb's table is partial and in-frame only. Of 35,000 to 40,000 clones listed, around 75% were seen once; the top ten hold 20% to 25%. Findings and caveats of the study: Tumor-resident clones, often absent from pretreatment blood, expanded after pembrolizumab and then contracted.

Concerning this clone: Its target is not known.

PCR or immunohistochemistry showed mismatch repair deficiency in every enrolled patient. TCRs were sequenced from three patients responding to pembrolizumab. Sequencing used peripheral blood, obtained 4 weeks after starting pembrolizumab. The receptor was isolated from an adult with mismatch repair-deficient cancer. The rearrangement uses TRBV7-2 and TRBJ2-5; D is ambiguous. CDR3 amino acids: CASSSGGLARETQYF. CDR3 DNA sequence: TGTGCCAGCAGCTCTGGTGGATTGGCCAGGGAGACCCAGTACTTC.